This T cell receptor beta chain is from a study of cytomegalovirus exposure and HLA in healthy donors. Study-level points and caveats: Researchers catalogued approximately 160 TCR beta chains as cytomegalovirus-associated.

There are 17 residues in the CDR3. CDR1 SGHAT and CDR2 FQNNGV come from the germline V gene. Trimming removed 3 bases from V and 0 bases from J; junction bases left unmatched: 5. TCRdb's table, derived via immunoSEQ multiplex PCR, lists solely in-frame clones and lacks some. This table has some 150,000 clones, approximately 94% appearing once. Worth noting for this clone: Its specificity is not known.

The specimen was PBMCs. This sequence originates from a man in his late teens or twenties in good health and CMV-seropositive. The chain combines TRBV11-2 with TRBJ2-4, with 10 bases fitting TRBD2. The chain's CDR3 is CASSLRTSGLAKNIQYF. The DNA for the CDR3 is TGTGCCAGCAGCTTGAGGACTAGCGGTTTAGCCAAAAACATTCAGTACTTC.